A selection of T cell receptor beta chains follows, all from one sample in a study of blood T cell repertoires in COVID-19. Some clones are missing from TCRdb's copy, which holds only in-frame ones; the method was immunoSEQ multiplex PCR. The data contain 40,000 to 45,000 clones, around 79% of them seen just once; the ten biggest clones take up approximately 30%. Sequences were obtained from peripheral blood. The receptors stem from a woman older than 75 with acute or convalescent COVID-19. CDR3s include the opening cysteine and the closing phenylalanine or tryptophan. Fields, in order: clone size, J gene, V gene, CDR3 protein. Clone size is not always given. Where it is, it says once, few, many or a class for expanded clones.

clone_size: NA
j_call: TRBJ2-1
v_call: TRBV21-1
cdr3_aa: CASSTKLAASYNEQFF

clone_size: NA
j_call: TRBJ1-2
v_call: TRBV6-6
cdr3_aa: CASSPKQGATGGYTF

clone_size: NA
j_call: TRBJ2-7
v_call: TRBV7-8
cdr3_aa: CASSLLGTAAYEQYF

clone_size: NA
j_call: TRBJ2-3
v_call: TRBV18
cdr3_aa: CASSPRVADTQYF

clone_size: NA
j_call: TRBJ1-2
v_call: TRBV2
cdr3_aa: CASSLRQGYGYTF

clone_size: once
j_call: TRBJ2-2
v_call: TRBV7-6
cdr3_aa: CASSSYTGELFF

clone_size: NA
j_call: TRBJ2-2
v_call: TRBV7-2
cdr3_aa: CASSLQGTGGTGELFF

clone_size: NA
j_call: TRBJ2-5
v_call: TRBV18
cdr3_aa: CASSRYRGQETQYF

clone_size: NA
j_call: TRBJ1-6
v_call: TRBV6-1
cdr3_aa: CASSEAQIQGSYNSPLHF

clone_size: NA
j_call: TRBJ2-5
v_call: TRBV27
cdr3_aa: CASSLIGRGPQETQYF

clone_size: NA
j_call: TRBJ2-1
v_call: TRBV6-1
cdr3_aa: CASSETGEWNEQFF

clone_size: NA
j_call: TRBJ2-7
v_call: TRBV19
cdr3_aa: CASSEASGAGVPVEQYF

clone_size: NA
j_call: TRBJ2-3
v_call: TRBV27
cdr3_aa: CASSPRPTDTQYF

clone_size: NA
j_call: TRBJ1-2
v_call: TRBV29-1
cdr3_aa: CSVDPPGQGADGYTF

clone_size: NA
j_call: TRBJ1-5
v_call: TRBV27
cdr3_aa: CASSRPDQPQHF

clone_size: NA
j_call: TRBJ2-3
v_call: TRBV5-4
cdr3_aa: CASSSGLVTQYF

clone_size: NA
j_call: TRBJ2-7
v_call: TRBV5-1
cdr3_aa: CASSFSEGVYEQYF

clone_size: NA
j_call: TRBJ1-1
v_call: TRBV19
cdr3_aa: CASSMRQGNTEAFF

clone_size: once
j_call: TRBJ2-1
v_call: TRBV24-1
cdr3_aa: CATSESGGKVSNEQFF

clone_size: few
j_call: TRBJ1-1
v_call: TRBV5-1
cdr3_aa: CASSPAGQGNTEAFF

clone_size: NA
j_call: TRBJ2-1
v_call: TRBV14
cdr3_aa: CASRTSGRNEQFF

clone_size: once
j_call: TRBJ2-3
v_call: TRBV6-2/TRBV6-3
cdr3_aa: CASSDPVDTQYF

clone_size: NA
j_call: TRBJ2-7
v_call: TRBV28
cdr3_aa: CASTQDRAYEQYF

clone_size: NA
j_call: TRBJ1-2
v_call: TRBV3-1/TRBV3-2
cdr3_aa: CASSQDKAGARYGYTF

clone_size: NA
j_call: TRBJ2-1
v_call: TRBV19
cdr3_aa: CASSIGGAGGLYNEQFF

clone_size: NA
j_call: TRBJ2-1
v_call: TRBV24-1
cdr3_aa: CATSVGGGVDSYNEQFF

clone_size: NA
j_call: TRBJ1-3
v_call: TRBV5-6
cdr3_aa: CASSLTFTGGNTIYF

clone_size: NA
j_call: TRBJ2-2
v_call: TRBV7-2
cdr3_aa: CASSLRLDSGELFF

clone_size: NA
j_call: TRBJ2-5
v_call: TRBV6-5
cdr3_aa: CASRRESMETQYF

clone_size: NA
j_call: TRBJ2-5
v_call: TRBV18
cdr3_aa: CASSDQQGVGETQYF

clone_size: NA
j_call: TRBJ1-2
v_call: TRBV29-1
cdr3_aa: CSAPGTGDYGYTF

clone_size: NA
j_call: TRBJ2-7
v_call: TRBV19
cdr3_aa: CASSLGQGKQTGEQYF

clone_size: few
j_call: TRBJ2-3
v_call: TRBV9
cdr3_aa: CASSDGTSGRRDTQYF

clone_size: NA
j_call: TRBJ1-1
v_call: TRBV12-3/TRBV12-4
cdr3_aa: CASGHRGPTEAFF

clone_size: NA
j_call: TRBJ1-1
v_call: TRBV6-1
cdr3_aa: CASSEAAGPEAFF

clone_size: NA
j_call: TRBJ1-6
v_call: TRBV6-6
cdr3_aa: CASRVEVNSPLHF

clone_size: once
j_call: TRBJ2-7
v_call: TRBV5-1
cdr3_aa: CASSLEDKAEQYF

clone_size: few
j_call: TRBJ2-3
v_call: TRBV5-1
cdr3_aa: CASSLGLSTDTQYF

clone_size: few
j_call: TRBJ1-1
v_call: TRBV5-1
cdr3_aa: CASSLSGGNTEAFF

clone_size: NA
j_call: TRBJ1-2
v_call: TRBV20-1
cdr3_aa: CSARRARDYTF

clone_size: NA
j_call: TRBJ1-3
v_call: TRBV4-1
cdr3_aa: CASSQDPGAGNTIYF

clone_size: NA
j_call: TRBJ2-2
v_call: TRBV2
cdr3_aa: CASTGGGLLKYGELFF

clone_size: NA
j_call: TRBJ1-1
v_call: TRBV7-2
cdr3_aa: CASSLGVRRGTEAFF

clone_size: few
j_call: TRBJ1-3
v_call: TRBV30
cdr3_aa: CAWKAGAGNTIYF

clone_size: NA
j_call: TRBJ1-2
v_call: TRBV24-1
cdr3_aa: CATSDSYGYTF

clone_size: NA
j_call: TRBJ1-1
v_call: TRBV5-1
cdr3_aa: CASSLDSTGTEAFF

clone_size: NA
j_call: TRBJ1-5
v_call: TRBV5-1
cdr3_aa: CASSKQDLVGSNQPQHF

clone_size: NA
j_call: TRBJ2-1
v_call: TRBV11-2
cdr3_aa: CASSFGTSENEQFF